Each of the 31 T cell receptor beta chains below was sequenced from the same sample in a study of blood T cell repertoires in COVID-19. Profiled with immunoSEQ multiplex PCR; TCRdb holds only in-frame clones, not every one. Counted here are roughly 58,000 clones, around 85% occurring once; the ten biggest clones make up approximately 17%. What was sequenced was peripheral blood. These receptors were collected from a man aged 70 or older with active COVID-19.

CDR3 sequence (DNA): TGTGCCAGCAGTTACGGGACAGGGGGAAAGGGCGGCTACACCTTC. It encodes CASSYGTGGKGGYTF. The chain is built from TRBV6-5 and TRBJ1-2, with TRBD1 identical over 11 bases. After removal of 2 bases from V and 8 bases from J, the junction contained 7 bases not matched to a gene. Germline V gene sequence: CDR1 MNHEY, CDR2 SVGAGI. The length of the CDR3 is 15 residues.

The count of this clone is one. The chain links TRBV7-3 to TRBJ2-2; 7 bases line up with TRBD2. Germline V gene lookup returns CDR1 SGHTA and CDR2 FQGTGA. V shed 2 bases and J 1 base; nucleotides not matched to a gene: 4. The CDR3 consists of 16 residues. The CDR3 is CASSLSGGRNTGELFF. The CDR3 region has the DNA TGTGCCAGCAGCTTATCTGGCGGGAGGAACACCGGGGAGCTGTTTTTT.

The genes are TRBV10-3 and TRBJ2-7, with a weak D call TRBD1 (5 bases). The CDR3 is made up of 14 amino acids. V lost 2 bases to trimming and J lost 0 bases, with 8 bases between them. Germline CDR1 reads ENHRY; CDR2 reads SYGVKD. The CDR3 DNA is TGTGCCATCAGTGAGGGGGCTACCTCCTACGAGCAGTACTTC. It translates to CAISEGATSYEQYF.

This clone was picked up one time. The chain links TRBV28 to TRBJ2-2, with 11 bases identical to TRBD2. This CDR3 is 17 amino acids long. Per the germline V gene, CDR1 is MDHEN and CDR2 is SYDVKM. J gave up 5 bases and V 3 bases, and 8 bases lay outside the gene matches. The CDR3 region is CASSFWLAGGLTGELFF. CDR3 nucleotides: TGTGCCAGCAGTTTTTGGCTAGCGGGAGGCCTTACCGGGGAGCTGTTTTTT.

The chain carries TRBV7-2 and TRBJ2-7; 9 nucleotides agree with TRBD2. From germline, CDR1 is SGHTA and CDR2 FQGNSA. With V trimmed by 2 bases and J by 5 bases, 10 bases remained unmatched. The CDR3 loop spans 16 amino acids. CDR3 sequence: CASSLSLAGGIDEQYF. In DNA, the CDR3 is TGTGCCAGCAGCTTAAGTCTCGCGGGAGGGATCGACGAGCAGTACTTC.

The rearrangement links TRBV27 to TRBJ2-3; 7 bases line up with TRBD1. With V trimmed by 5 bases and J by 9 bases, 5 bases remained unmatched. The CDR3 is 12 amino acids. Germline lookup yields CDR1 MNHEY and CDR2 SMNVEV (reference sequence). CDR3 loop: CASSLTGITQYF. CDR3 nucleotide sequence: TGTGCCAGCAGTCTGACAGGGATCACGCAGTATTTT.

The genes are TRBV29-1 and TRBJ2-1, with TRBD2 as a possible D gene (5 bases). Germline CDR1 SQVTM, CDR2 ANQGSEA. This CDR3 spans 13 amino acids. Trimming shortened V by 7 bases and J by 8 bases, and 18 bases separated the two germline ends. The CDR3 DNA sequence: TGCAGCGCCACCAGGATCGGGGTGGATGAGCAGTTCTTC. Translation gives CSATRIGVDEQFF.

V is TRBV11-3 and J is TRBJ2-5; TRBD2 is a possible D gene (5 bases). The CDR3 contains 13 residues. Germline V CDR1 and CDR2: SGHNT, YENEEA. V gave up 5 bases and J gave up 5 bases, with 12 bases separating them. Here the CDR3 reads CASSVSGGETQYF. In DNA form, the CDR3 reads TGTGCCAGCAGCGTGTCCGGCGGGGAGACCCAGTACTTC. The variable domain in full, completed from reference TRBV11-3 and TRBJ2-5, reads EAGVVQSPRYKIIEKKQPVAFWCNPISGHNTLYWYLQNLGQGPELLIRYENEEAVDDSQLPKDRFSAERLKGVDSTLKIQPAELGDSAVYLCASSVSGGETQYFGPGTRLLVL.

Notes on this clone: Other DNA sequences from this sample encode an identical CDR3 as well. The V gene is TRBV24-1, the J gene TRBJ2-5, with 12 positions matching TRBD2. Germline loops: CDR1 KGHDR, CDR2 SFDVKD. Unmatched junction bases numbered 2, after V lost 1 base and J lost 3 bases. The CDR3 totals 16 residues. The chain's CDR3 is CATSDLGLAGKETQYF. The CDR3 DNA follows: TGTGCCACCAGTGATTTAGGACTAGCGGGAAAAGAGACCCAGTACTTC.

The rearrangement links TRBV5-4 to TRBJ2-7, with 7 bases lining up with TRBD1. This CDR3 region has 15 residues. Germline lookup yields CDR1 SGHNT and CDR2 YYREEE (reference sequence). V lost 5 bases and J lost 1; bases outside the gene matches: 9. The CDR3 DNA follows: TGTGCCAGCAGGCCAAGTTCGGGACAGTCCTACGAGCAGTACTTC. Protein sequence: CASRPSSGQSYEQYF.

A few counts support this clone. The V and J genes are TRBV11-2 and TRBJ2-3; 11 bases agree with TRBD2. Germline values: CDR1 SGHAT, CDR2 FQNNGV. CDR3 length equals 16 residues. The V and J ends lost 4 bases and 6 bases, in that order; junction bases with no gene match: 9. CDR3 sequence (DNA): TGTGCCAGCAGCTCTGGACTAGCGGGCAATAGGGATACGCAGTATTTT. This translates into CASSSGLAGNRDTQYF. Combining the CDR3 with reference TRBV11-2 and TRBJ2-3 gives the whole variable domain EAGVAQSPRYKIIEKRQSVAFWCNPISGHATLYWYQQILGQGPKLLIQFQNNGVVDDSQLPKDRFSAERLKGVDSTLKIQPAKLEDSAVYLCASSSGLAGNRDTQYFGPGTRLTVL.

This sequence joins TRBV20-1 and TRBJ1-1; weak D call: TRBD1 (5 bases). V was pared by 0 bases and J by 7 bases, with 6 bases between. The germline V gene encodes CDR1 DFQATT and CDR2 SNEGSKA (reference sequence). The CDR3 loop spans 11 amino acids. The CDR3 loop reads CSAREQVEAFF. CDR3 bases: TGCAGTGCTAGAGAACAGGTTGAAGCTTTCTTT.

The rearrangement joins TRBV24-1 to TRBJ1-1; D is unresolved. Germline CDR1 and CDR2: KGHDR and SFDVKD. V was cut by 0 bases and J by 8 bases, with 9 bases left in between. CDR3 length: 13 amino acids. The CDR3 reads CATSDLHTGEAFF. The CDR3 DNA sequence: TGTGCCACCAGTGATTTGCATACGGGGGAAGCTTTCTTT.

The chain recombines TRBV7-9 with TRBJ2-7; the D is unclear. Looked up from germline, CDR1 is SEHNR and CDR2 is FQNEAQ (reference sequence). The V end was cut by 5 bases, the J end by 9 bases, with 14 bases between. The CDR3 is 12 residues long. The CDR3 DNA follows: TGTGCCAGCAGCCCAGACTCGGCTGTGCAGTACTTC. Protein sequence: CASSPDSAVQYF. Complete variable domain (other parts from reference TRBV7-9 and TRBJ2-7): DTGVSQNPRHKITKRGQNVTFRCDPISEHNRLYWYRQTLGQGPEFLTYFQNEAQLEKSRLLSDRFSAERPKGSFSTLEIQRTEQGDSAMYLCASSPDSAVQYFGPGTRLTVT.

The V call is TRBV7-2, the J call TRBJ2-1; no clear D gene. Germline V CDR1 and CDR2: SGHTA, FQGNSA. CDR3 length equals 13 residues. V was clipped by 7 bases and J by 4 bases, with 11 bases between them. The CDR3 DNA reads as TGTGCCAGCACTCTCGGGTATTACAATGAGCAGTTCTTC. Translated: CASTLGYYNEQFF. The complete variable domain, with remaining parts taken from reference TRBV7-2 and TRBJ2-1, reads GAGVSQSPSNKVTEKGKDVELRCDPISGHTALYWYRQSLGQGLEFLIYFQGNSAPDKSGLPSDRFSAERTGGSVSTLTIQRTQQEDSAVYLCASTLGYYNEQFFGPGTRLTVL.

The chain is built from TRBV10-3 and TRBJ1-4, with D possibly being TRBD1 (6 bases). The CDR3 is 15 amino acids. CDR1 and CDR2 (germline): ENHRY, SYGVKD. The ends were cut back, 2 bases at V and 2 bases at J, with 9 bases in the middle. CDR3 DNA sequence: TGTGCCATCAGTGAGCTTAGGGGGACTAATGAAAAACTGTTTTTT. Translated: CAISELRGTNEKLFF.

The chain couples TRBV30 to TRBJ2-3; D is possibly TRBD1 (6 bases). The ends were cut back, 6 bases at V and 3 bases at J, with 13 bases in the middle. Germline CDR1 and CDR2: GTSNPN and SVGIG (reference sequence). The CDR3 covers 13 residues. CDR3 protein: CACVPQGTDTQYF. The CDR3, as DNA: TGTGCCTGCGTCCCGCAGGGGACAGATACGCAGTATTTT.

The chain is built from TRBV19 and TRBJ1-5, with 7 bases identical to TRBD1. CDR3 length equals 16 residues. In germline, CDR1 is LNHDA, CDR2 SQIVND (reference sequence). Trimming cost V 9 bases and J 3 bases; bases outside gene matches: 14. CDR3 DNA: TGTGCCAGCCGGATCAGGGGGACCGGGAACAATCAGCCCCAGCATTTT. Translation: CASRIRGTGNNQPQHF.

The DNA for the CDR3 is TGTGCCAGCATCGTACAGGGGGCGCTAGCCAAAAACATTCAGTACTTC. It encodes CASIVQGALAKNIQYF. The chain has TRBV7-3 and TRBJ2-4, with 9 bases matching TRBD1. J was trimmed by 0 bases and V by 7 bases; bases with no gene match: 7. Per germline, CDR1 SGHTA and CDR2 FQGTGA. This CDR3 has 16 amino acids. Together with reference TRBV7-3 and TRBJ2-4, the CDR3 gives the full variable domain: GAGVSQTPSNKVTEKGKYVELRCDPISGHTALYWYRQSLGQGPEFLIYFQGTGAADDSGLPNDRFFAVRPEGSVSTLKIQRTERGDSAVYLCASIVQGALAKNIQYFGAGTRLSVL.

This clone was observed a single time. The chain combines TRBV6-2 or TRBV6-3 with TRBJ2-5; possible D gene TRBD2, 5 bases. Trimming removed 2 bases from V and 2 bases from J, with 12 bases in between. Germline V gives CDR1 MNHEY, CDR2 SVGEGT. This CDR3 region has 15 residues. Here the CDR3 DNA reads TGTGCCAGCAGTTACCATGGACTGCGTCAAGAGACCCAGTACTTC. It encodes CASSYHGLRQETQYF.

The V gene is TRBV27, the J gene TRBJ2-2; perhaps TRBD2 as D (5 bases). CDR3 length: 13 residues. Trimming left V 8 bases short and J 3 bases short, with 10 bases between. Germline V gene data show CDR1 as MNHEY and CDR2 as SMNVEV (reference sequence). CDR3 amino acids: CASGEYYTGELFF. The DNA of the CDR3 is TGTGCCAGCGGGGAGTATTACACCGGGGAGCTGTTTTTT.

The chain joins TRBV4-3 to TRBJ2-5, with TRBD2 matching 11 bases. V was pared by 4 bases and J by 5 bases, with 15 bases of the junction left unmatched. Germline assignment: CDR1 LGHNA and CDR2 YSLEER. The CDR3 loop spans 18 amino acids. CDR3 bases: TGCGCCAGCAGCCTTTCACTGGGACTAGCGGAGGGCAGGGAGACCCAGTACTTC. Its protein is CASSLSLGLAEGRETQYF.

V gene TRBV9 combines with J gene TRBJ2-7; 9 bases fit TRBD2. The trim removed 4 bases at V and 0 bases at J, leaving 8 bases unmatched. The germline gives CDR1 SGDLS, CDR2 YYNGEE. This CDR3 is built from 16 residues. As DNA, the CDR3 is TGTGCCAGCAGCAGTGGGGAGCGGGAGGCCTCCTACGAGCAGTACTTC. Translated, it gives CASSSGEREASYEQYF.

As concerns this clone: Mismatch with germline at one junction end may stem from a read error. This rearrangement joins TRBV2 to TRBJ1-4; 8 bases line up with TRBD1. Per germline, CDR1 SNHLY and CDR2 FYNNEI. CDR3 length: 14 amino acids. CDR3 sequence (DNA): TGTGCCAGCAGAGAGACAGGGGCTAAAGAAAAACTGTTTTTT. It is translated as CASRETGAKEKLFF.

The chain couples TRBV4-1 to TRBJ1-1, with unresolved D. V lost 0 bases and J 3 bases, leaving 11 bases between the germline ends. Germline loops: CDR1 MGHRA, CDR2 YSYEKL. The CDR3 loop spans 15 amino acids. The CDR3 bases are TGCGCCAGCAGCCAAGATCACATCCTGGACACTGAAGCTTTCTTT. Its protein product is CASSQDHILDTEAFF.

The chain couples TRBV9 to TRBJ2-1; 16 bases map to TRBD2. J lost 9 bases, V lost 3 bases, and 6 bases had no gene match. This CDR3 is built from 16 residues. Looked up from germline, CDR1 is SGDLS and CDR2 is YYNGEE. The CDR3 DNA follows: TGTGCCAGCAGCGAGGGACTAGCGGGAGGGAGGAGTGAGCAGTTCTTC. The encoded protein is CASSEGLAGGRSEQFF.

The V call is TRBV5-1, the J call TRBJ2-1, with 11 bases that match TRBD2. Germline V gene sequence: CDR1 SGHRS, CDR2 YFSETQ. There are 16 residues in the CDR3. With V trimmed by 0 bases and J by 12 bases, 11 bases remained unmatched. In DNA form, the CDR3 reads TGCGCCAGCAGCTTGGGATCTAGCGGGGGGTCTAACGTGCAGTTCTTC. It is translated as CASSLGSSGGSNVQFF.

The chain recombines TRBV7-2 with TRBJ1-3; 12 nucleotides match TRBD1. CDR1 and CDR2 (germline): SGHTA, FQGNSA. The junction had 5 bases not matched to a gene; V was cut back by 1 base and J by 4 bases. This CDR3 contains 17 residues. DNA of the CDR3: TGTGCCAGCAGCTTAGGGGGACAGGGGGCAGTCGGAAACACCATATATTTT. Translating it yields CASSLGGQGAVGNTIYF.

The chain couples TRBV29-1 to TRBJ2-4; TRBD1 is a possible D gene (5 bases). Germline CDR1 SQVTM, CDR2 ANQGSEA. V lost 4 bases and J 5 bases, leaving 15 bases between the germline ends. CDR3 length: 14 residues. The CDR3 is CSVVISMGQNIQYF. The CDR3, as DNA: TGCAGCGTTGTTATTAGCATGGGGCAAAACATTCAGTACTTC.

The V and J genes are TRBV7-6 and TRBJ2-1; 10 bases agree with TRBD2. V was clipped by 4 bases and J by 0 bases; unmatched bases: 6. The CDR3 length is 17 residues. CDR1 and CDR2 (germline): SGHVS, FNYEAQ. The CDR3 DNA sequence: TGTGCCAGCAGCTCAGCCGGGACTAGCGCCTCCTACAATGAGCAGTTCTTC. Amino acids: CASSSAGTSASYNEQFF.

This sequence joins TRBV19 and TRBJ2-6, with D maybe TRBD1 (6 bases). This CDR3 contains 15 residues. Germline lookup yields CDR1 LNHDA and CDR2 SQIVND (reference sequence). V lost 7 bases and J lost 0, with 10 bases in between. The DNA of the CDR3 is TGTGCCAGTACCGAGACAGGCTCTGGGGCCAACGTCCTGACTTTC. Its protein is CASTETGSGANVLTF.